The clone carrying this TCR beta chain has a handful of counts. Its target is not known. Ipilimumab CTLA-4 blockade and focal radiation were given to patients with chemo-refractory metastatic non-small-cell lung cancer. The data were produced by immunoSEQ multiplex PCR, yet TCRdb's version contains in-frame clones alone and is incomplete. Of 80,000 or so clones listed, over 70% were seen once; the top ten hold 4%. The data derive from a study of radiotherapy plus CTLA-4 blockade in lung cancer. Overall study results and limits: Early blood T cell clone changes and increased post-radiation serum interferon-beta were reportedly the strongest response predictors.

The V end was cut by 4 bases, the J end by 7 bases, with 13 bases between. The CDR3 extends over 14 amino acids. CDR1 and CDR2 (germline): LNHNV, YYDKDF (reference sequence). The sequence was obtained from a human donor with non-small cell lung cancer who had a partial response to radiotherapy plus ipilimumab. Some clones in this sample may be carry-over from other donors' samples. The sample consisted of peripheral blood, taken from a patient treated with radiotherapy plus ipilimumab. The gene calls are TRBV15 and TRBJ2-2; D remains unclear. The CDR3 DNA reads TGTGCCACCAGCATCTTAAGCCGTAACGGGGAGCTGTTTTTT. Residues: CATSILSRNGELFF.